This entry describes one T cell receptor beta chain. What it recognizes is unknown. Assay: immunoSEQ multiplex PCR; the TCRdb copy retains only in-frame clones and omits some. The sample shows about half a million clones, around 80% of them seen only once. CDR1 is ENHRY, CDR2 SYGVKD, per germline. J gave up 4 bases and V 7 bases, and 13 bases lay outside the gene matches. The CDR3 covers 16 residues. The data belong to a study of shared clonotypes between healthy human individuals. General study points: Researchers sampled only blood; tissue repertoires likely differ. A limitation of the genetic and exposure-history diversity represented arose from few donors.

The source is a woman in her thirties or forties in good health. Some clones in this sample may be carry-over from other donors' samples. J is TRBJ2-1 and V is TRBV10-3, with TRBD2 matching over 7 bases. Sequencing was carried out using PBMCs. The CDR3 nucleotides are TGTGCCATCAAAGCCGCCGGAGGGGAGGGTTACAATGAGCAGTTCTTC. This gives the protein CAIKAAGGEGYNEQFF.